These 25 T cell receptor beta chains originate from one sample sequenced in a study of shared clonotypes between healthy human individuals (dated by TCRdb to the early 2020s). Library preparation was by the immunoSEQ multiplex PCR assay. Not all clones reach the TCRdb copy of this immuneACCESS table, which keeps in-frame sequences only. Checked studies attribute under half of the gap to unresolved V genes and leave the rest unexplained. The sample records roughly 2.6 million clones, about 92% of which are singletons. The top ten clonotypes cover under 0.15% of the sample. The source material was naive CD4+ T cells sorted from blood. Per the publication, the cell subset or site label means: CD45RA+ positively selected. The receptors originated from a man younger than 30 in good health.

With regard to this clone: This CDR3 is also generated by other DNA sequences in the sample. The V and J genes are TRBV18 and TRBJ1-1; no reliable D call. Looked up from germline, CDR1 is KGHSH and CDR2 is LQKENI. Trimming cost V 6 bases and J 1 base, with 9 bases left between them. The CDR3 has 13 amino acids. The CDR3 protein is CASSPIRNTEAFF. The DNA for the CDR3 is TGTGCCAGCTCTCCCATACGGAACACTGAAGCTTTCTTT.

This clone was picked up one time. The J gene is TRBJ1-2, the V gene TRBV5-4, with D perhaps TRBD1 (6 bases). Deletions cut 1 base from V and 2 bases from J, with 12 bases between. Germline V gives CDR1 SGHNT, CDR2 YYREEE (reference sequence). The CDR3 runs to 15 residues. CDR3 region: CASSLYGGLNYGYTF. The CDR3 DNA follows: TGTGCCAGCAGCTTGTACGGGGGCCTCAACTATGGCTACACCTTC.

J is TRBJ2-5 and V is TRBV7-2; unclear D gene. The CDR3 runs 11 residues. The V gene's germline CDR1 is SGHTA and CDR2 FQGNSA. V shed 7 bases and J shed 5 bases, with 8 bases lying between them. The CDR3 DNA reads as TGTGCCAGCACCGGCAGGGAGACCCAGTACTTC. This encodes CASTGRETQYF. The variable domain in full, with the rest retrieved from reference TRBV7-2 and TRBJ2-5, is GAGVSQSPSNKVTEKGKDVELRCDPISGHTALYWYRQSLGQGLEFLIYFQGNSAPDKSGLPSDRFSAERTGGSVSTLTIQRTQQEDSAVYLCASTGRETQYFGPGTRLLVL.

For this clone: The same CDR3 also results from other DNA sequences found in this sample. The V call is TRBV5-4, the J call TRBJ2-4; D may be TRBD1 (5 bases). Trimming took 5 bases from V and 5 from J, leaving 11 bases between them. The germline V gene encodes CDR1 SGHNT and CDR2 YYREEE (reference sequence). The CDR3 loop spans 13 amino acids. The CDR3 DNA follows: TGTGCCAGCAGTTTGCAGGGCGAAAACATTCAGTACTTC. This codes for CASSLQGENIQYF.

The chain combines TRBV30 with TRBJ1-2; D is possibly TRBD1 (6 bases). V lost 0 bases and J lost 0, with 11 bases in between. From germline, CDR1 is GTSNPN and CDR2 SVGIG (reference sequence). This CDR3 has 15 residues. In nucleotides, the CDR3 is TGTGCCTGGAGTGTTAGGCAGGGGCCTAACTATGGCTACACCTTC. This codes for CAWSVRQGPNYGYTF.

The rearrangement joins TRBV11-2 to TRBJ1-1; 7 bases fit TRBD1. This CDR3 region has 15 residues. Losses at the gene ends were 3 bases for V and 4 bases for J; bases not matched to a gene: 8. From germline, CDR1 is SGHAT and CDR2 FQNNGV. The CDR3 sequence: CASSLNPRGLTEAFF. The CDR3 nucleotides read TGTGCCAGCAGCTTGAACCCGAGGGGGCTCACTGAAGCTTTCTTT.

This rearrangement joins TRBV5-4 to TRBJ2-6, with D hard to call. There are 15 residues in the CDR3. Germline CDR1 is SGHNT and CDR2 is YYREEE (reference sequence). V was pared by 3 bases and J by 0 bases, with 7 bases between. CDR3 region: CASSSDSSGANVLTF. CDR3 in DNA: TGTGCCAGCAGCTCCGATAGCTCTGGGGCCAACGTCCTGACTTTC.

This chain's CDR3 is CASSSGTITDTQYF. In DNA, the CDR3 is TGTGCCAGCAGTTCGGGTACAATCACAGATACGCAGTATTTT. This chain connects TRBV2 to TRBJ2-3; D ambiguous. The germline gives CDR1 SNHLY, CDR2 FYNNEI. The ends were cut back, 5 bases at V and 2 bases at J, with 11 bases in the middle. The CDR3 runs 14 residues. Looking up the rest from reference TRBV2 and TRBJ2-3 gives the full variable domain: EPEVTQTPSHQVTQMGQEVILRCVPISNHLYFYWYRQILGQKVEFLVSFYNNEISEKSEIFDDQFSVERPDGSNFTLKIRSTKLEDSAMYFCASSSGTITDTQYFGPGTRLTVL.

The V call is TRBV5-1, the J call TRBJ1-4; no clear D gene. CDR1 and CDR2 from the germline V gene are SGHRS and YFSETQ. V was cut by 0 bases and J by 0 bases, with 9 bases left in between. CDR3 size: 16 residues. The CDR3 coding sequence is TGCGCCAGCAGCTTGGCCGATGGGGCAACTAATGAAAAACTGTTTTTT. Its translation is CASSLADGATNEKLFF.

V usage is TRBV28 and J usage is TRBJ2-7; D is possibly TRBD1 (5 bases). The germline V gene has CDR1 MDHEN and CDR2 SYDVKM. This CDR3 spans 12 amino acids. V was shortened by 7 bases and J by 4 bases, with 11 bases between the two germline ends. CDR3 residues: CASTDQGYEQYF. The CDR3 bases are TGTGCCAGCACCGACCAGGGATACGAGCAGTACTTC. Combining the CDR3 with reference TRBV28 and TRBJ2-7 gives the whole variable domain DVKVTQSSRYLVKRTGEKVFLECVQDMDHENMFWYRQDPGLGLRLIYFSYDVKMKEKGDIPEGYSVSREKKERFSLILESASTNQTSMYLCASTDQGYEQYFGPGTRLTVT.

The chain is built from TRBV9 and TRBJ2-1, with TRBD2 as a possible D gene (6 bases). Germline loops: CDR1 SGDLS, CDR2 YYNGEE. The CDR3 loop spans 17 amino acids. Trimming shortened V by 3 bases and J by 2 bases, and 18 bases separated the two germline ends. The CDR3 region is CASSATLSAGTYNEQFF. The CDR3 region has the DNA TGTGCCAGCAGCGCCACCCTGTCAGCGGGTACCTACAATGAGCAGTTCTTC. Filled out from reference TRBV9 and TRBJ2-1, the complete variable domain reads DSGVTQTPKHLITATGQRVTLRCSPRSGDLSVYWYQQSLDQGLQFLIQYYNGEERAKGNILERFSAQQFPDLHSELNLSSLELGDSALYFCASSATLSAGTYNEQFFGPGTRLTVL.

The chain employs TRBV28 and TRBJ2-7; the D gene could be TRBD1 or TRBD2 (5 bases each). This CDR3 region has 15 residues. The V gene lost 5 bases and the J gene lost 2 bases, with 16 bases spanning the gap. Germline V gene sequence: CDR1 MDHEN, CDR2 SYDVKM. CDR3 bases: TGTGCCAGCAGTACTACGGGGACGGGGACCTACGAGCAGTACTTC. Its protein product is CASSTTGTGTYEQYF.

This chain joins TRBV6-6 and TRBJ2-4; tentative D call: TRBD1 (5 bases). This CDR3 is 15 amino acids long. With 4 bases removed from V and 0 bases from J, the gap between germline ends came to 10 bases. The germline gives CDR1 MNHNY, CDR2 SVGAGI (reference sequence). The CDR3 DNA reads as TGTGCCAGCAGTTCTACGACAGTAGCCAAAAACATTCAGTACTTC. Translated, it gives CASSSTTVAKNIQYF.

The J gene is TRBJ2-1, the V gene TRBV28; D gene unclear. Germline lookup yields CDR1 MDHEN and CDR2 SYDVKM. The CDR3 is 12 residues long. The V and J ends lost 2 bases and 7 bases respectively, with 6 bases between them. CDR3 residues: CASSLMWNEQFF. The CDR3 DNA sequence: TGTGCCAGCAGTTTAATGTGGAATGAGCAGTTCTTC.

The CDR3 loop reads CASSGDLKPPHEQFF. The CDR3 region has the DNA TGTGCCAGCAGTGGGGACCTAAAGCCCCCCCATGAGCAGTTCTTC. This chain links TRBV2 with TRBJ2-1, with D tentatively TRBD1 or TRBD2 (5 bases each). Germline lookup yields CDR1 SNHLY and CDR2 FYNNEI. The V gene lost 4 bases and the J gene lost 8 bases, with 18 bases spanning the gap. This CDR3 contains 15 residues.

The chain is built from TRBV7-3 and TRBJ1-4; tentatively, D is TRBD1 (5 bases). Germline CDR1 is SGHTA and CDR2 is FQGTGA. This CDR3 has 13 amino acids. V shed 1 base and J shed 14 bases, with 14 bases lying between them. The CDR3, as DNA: TGTGCCAGCAGCTTAAACCGGGACTCGCAGCTGTTTTTT. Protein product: CASSLNRDSQLFF.

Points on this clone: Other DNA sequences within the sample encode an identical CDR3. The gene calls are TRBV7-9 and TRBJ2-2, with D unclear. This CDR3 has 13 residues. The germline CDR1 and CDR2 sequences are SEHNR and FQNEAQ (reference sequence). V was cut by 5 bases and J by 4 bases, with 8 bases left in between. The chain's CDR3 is CASSLSVTGELFF. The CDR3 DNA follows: TGTGCCAGCAGCCTCTCCGTCACCGGGGAGCTGTTTTTT.

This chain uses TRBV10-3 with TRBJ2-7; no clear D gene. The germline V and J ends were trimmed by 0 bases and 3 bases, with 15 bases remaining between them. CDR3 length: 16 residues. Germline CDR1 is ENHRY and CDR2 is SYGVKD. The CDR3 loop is CAISESTLTVGYEQYF. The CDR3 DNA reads TGTGCCATCAGTGAGTCGACGTTGACTGTCGGCTACGAGCAGTACTTC.

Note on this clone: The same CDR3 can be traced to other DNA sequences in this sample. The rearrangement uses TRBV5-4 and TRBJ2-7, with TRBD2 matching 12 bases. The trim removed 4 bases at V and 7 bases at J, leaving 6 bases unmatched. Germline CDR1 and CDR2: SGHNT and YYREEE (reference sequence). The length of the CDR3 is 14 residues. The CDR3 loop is CASSPGLAGGEQYF. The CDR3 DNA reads TGTGCCAGCAGCCCGGGACTAGCGGGCGGGGAGCAGTACTTC.

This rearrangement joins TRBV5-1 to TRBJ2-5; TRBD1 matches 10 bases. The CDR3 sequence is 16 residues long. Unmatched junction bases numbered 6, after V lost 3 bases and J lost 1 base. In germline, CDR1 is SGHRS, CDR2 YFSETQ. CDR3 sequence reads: CASSWARTGGQETQYF. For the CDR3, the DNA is TGCGCCAGCAGCTGGGCGAGGACAGGGGGCCAAGAGACCCAGTACTTC.

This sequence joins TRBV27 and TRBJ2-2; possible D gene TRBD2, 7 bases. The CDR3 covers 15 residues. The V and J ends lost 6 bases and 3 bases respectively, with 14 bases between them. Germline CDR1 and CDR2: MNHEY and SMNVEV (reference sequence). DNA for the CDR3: TGTGCCAGCAGCCTTCGGGGGGCTGACACCGGGGAGCTGTTTTTT. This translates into CASSLRGADTGELFF.

CDR3 nucleotide sequence: TGTGCCACCAGCAGGTGGGGGAGCCACGGGCATGAGCAGTTCTTC. Translation: CATSRWGSHGHEQFF. The rearrangement links TRBV15 to TRBJ2-1; perhaps D is TRBD1 or TRBD2 (5 bases each). The V gene's germline CDR1 is LNHNV and CDR2 YYDKDF (reference sequence). The CDR3 runs to 15 residues. V lost 3 bases and J lost 8, with 17 bases in between.

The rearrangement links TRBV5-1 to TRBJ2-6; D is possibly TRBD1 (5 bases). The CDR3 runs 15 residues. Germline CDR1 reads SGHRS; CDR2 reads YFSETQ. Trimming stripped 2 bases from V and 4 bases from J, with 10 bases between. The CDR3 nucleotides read TGCGCCAGCAGCTTTCAGGGTGCCGGGGCCAACGTCCTGACTTTC. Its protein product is CASSFQGAGANVLTF.

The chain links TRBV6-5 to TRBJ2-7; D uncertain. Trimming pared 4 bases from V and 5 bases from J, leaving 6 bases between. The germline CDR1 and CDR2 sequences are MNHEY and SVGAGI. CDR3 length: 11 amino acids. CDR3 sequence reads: CASSFSDEQYF. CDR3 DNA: TGTGCCAGCAGTTTTTCGGACGAGCAGTACTTC.

CDR3 sequence reads: CSVERDRASEQYF. DNA of the CDR3: TGCAGCGTTGAACGGGACAGGGCCTCTGAGCAGTACTTC. The chain uses TRBV29-1 and TRBJ2-7, with 9 positions matching TRBD1. This CDR3 has 13 residues. Germline CDR1 and CDR2: SQVTM and ANQGSEA. With 2 bases clipped from V and 7 bases from J, the junction kept 6 bases outside the gene matches.